This T cell receptor (beta chain) came from a study of long-term antiretroviral therapy in people with HIV. Survey level was the resolution at which the v3.0 immunoSEQ assay ran. The table came from immunoSEQ multiplex PCR; TCRdb's copy has only in-frame clones and leaves some out. There are tens of thousands of clones in the sample; over 75% occur only once, and roughly 7% lies in the top ten. The clonotype comes from a man younger than 45 with HIV. The input for sequencing was unsorted PBMCs, taken 1.5 years after starting antiretroviral therapy.

In nucleotides, the CDR3 is TGCAGCGTTGAAGACAGCCTCGACTATGGCTACACCTTC. Residues: CSVEDSLDYGYTF. The genes are TRBV29-1 and TRBJ1-2; D unresolved. The CDR3 is 13 amino acids. With 0 bases removed from V and 3 bases from J, the gap between germline ends came to 8 bases. In germline, CDR1 is SQVTM, CDR2 ANQGSEA.